This note documents a single T cell receptor beta chain sequence. Its recognized antigen is unknown. Base qualities are missing; no much larger clone stands one base away. Healthy HIV-negative adults with no recently reported acute infections or vaccinations were included as donors. Only Caucasian adults living in Nashville, Tennessee, USA were represented among the donors. Magnetic negative selection was used to enrich CD4+ T cells, after which naive cells were positively selected on CD45RA and the negative fraction became the memory subset. Blood was collected by leukapheresis, and PBMCs were isolated by Ficoll-Histopaque density gradient centrifugation and then cryopreserved in liquid nitrogen vapor phase. Analytical flow cytometry was used to check the purity and quantity of every magnetically sorted T cell population. Genomic DNA was isolated from each sorted fraction and quantified by UV absorbance on a Nanodrop 2000c.

Including the terminal cysteine and phenylalanine, the CDR3 comprises 16 residues. Of the read, only the CDR3 DNA is kept; its 48 bases are in frame from base 1. The germline ends are 14 bases apart after V is trimmed by 0 bases and J by 4 bases. The CDR1 and CDR2 encoded by the germline V gene are KGHSH and LQKENI. These data originate in a study of shared clonotypes between healthy human individuals (dated by TCRdb to about 2020). Background on the whole study: A few men and two women, aged 18 to 49 years, made up the cohort. The study deeply sequenced blood TCR repertoires of five healthy adults to estimate repertoire size and the extent of clonotype sharing between individuals. Per donor, leukapheresis produced somewhere between about 0.9 and 9.5 billion PBMCs. For each donor, CD4 naive and CD4 memory were each run on three plates, CD8 naive on two plates, and CD8 memory on one plate. Libraries were prepared and TCR repertoires were sequenced by different laboratories using diverse techniques, in order to increase sequencing depth and limit assay-specific biases.

TCR CDR3 regions were amplified from genomic DNA by multiplex PCR using the deep immunoSEQ assay. Extracted genomic DNA from each cell subset was spread evenly across all wells of several immunoSEQ 96-well plates, with each plate serving as a replicate. For sorted subsets, about 0.2 ug genomic DNA, equal to tens of thousands of T cell genomes, was loaded into each replicate PCR. Purified libraries were quantified with a Qubit 3.0 fluorometer, sized on a Bioanalyzer 2100, and re-quantified with the KAPA Library Quantification kit. Every immunoSEQ 96-well plate was sequenced on a separate single-read 150-cycle Illumina NextSeq 550 flow cell. Processing in the source paper ran as follows. Because only junctional sequences without quality scores were contained in the immunoSEQ output, filtering matching that applied to full-length reads could not be performed. To assign V/J genes and CDR3, sequences were annotated using PyIR, a Python wrapper for IgBLAST v1.9, with IMGT germline references. Reads were filtered out if the reads had weak V/J assignments (E-value above 1e-6), no CDR3, stop codons, out-of-frame junctions, or ambiguous translated residues. V3J clonotypes were defined as sequences sharing an identical inferred V gene, J gene, and CDR3 amino acid sequence. The percentage overlap between two repertoires was calculated by dividing the number of shared unique clonotypes by the size of the smaller repertoire. Richness of each repertoire was evaluated using RTK rarefaction, the Chao1 estimator, and Recon v2.1 estimates of unobserved clonotypes. Generation probabilities were computed with OLGA for all TCRbeta clonotypes obtained by the gDNA method from a few donors. Held by TCRdb, this immuneACCESS table contains in-frame sequences only and omits some clones. Under half of the omission traces to an unresolved V gene where checked; the cause of the rest is unknown. That table gives V, J and clone size, and the DNA gave D and trimming. Present in this sample are roughly 2.5 million clones, 90% to 95% of which were seen just once. Of the sample, over 0.12% falls within the top ten clones.

The full study reports these points: Sampling was restricted to blood, and TCR repertoires in tissue are likely to differ from TCR repertoires in blood. Larger estimated clonotype richness was generally found for naive subsets than for memory subsets. Clonotypes shared by all four sorted-subset donors showed higher generation probabilities than non-shared clonotypes. Pairwise subsampling indicated that sequencing depth was expected to affect the degree of clonotype sharing among donors. Sharing across several donors was observed for around 5% of naive CD4, 3% to 3.5% of naive CD8, 2.3% of memory CD4, and less than 0.45% of memory CD8 clonotypes. The small number of donors limited the genetic and exposure-history diversity represented. Rarefaction of sorted-subset datasets indicated incomplete sequencing despite the large sequencing depth.

The TCR comes from a man younger than 30 in good health. The sequencing sample was made of naive CD4+ T cells sorted from blood. Read against the paper, the sample's cell subset or site label means: CD45RA+ positively selected. The rearrangement combines TRBV18 with TRBJ2-3; a confident D gene designation cannot be given. The CDR3 region has the sequence CASSPPSSVGADTQYF. The nucleotides are TGTGCCAGCTCACCACCGTCAAGCGTTGGGGCAGATACGCAGTATTTT.